The rows below give T cell receptor beta chains drawn from one sample of a study of blood T cell repertoires in COVID-19. Produced via immunoSEQ multiplex PCR; TCRdb's table is partial and in-frame only. The table includes a few hundred thousand clones, around four fifths detected once. Material: peripheral blood. Receptors were obtained from a man in his 60s with acute or convalescent COVID-19. The CDR3 runs from the conserved cysteine through the conserved F or W. The D gene is left open where the match is weak. Not every row has a clone size; where given, it reads once, few, many or a size class.

d_gene: .
abundance: .
j_gene: TRBJ2-1
v_gene: TRBV18
len: 14
CDR3aa: CASSPGADRWAGFF
CDR3nt: TGTGCCAGCTCACCCGGAGCGGACAGATGGGCCGGGTTCTTC

d_gene: .
abundance: .
j_gene: TRBJ1-2
v_gene: TRBV5-4
len: 12
CDR3aa: CASSLASDGYTF
CDR3nt: TGTGCCAGCAGCTTGGCTAGTGATGGCTACACCTTC

d_gene: .
abundance: .
j_gene: TRBJ1-6
v_gene: TRBV6-5
len: 15
CDR3aa: CASSYKGVGDSPLHF
CDR3nt: TGTGCCAGCAGTTACAAGGGGGTAGGGGATTCACCCCTCCACTTT

d_gene: .
abundance: .
j_gene: TRBJ2-7
v_gene: TRBV25-1
len: 14
CDR3aa: CASRLSGASGEQYF
CDR3nt: TGTGCCAGCAGATTATCAGGGGCATCAGGCGAGCAGTACTTC

d_gene: TRBD1
abundance: .
j_gene: TRBJ2-5
v_gene: TRBV24-1
len: 13
CDR3aa: CATSQGAQETQYF
CDR3nt: TGTGCCACCAGCCAGGGGGCGCAAGAGACCCAGTACTTC

d_gene: TRBD2
abundance: .
j_gene: TRBJ2-2
v_gene: TRBV29-1
len: 14
CDR3aa: CSVRGLAGTGELFF
CDR3nt: TGCAGCGTCCGAGGACTAGCGGGAACCGGGGAGCTGTTTTTT

d_gene: .
abundance: .
j_gene: TRBJ2-1
v_gene: TRBV3-1/TRBV3-2
len: 14
CDR3aa: CASRGLGRYNEQFF
CDR3nt: TGTGCCAGCAGGGGCCTGGGGAGATACAATGAGCAGTTCTTC

d_gene: TRBD2
abundance: .
j_gene: TRBJ2-3
v_gene: TRBV28
len: 16
CDR3aa: CASSLLAAYLPDTQYF
CDR3nt: TGTGCCAGCAGTCTCCTAGCGGCCTATCTGCCAGATACGCAGTATTTT

d_gene: TRBD2
abundance: .
j_gene: TRBJ2-7
v_gene: TRBV18
len: 15
CDR3aa: CASSPDGLAGAEQYF
CDR3nt: TGTGCCAGCTCACCAGATGGACTAGCGGGAGCCGAGCAGTACTTC

d_gene: .
abundance: .
j_gene: TRBJ1-1
v_gene: TRBV29-1
len: 16
CDR3aa: CSVLGGRRGWGTEAFF
CDR3nt: TGCAGCGTCTTAGGAGGGCGGCGAGGTTGGGGCACTGAAGCTTTCTTT

d_gene: .
abundance: once
j_gene: TRBJ2-7
v_gene: TRBV4-2
len: 14
CDR3aa: CASSQLALGYEQYF
CDR3nt: TGTGCCAGCAGCCAACTAGCCCTCGGCTACGAGCAGTACTTC

d_gene: TRBD2
abundance: once
j_gene: TRBJ2-3
v_gene: TRBV10-3
len: 16
CDR3aa: CAISVGAGSSTDTQYF
CDR3nt: TGTGCCATCAGTGTAGGAGCGGGAAGTAGCACAGATACGCAGTATTTT

d_gene: .
abundance: .
j_gene: TRBJ1-2
v_gene: TRBV30
len: 13
CDR3aa: CAWSREFTGGYTF
CDR3nt: TGTGCCTGGAGTCGGGAATTCACCGGTGGCTACACCTTC